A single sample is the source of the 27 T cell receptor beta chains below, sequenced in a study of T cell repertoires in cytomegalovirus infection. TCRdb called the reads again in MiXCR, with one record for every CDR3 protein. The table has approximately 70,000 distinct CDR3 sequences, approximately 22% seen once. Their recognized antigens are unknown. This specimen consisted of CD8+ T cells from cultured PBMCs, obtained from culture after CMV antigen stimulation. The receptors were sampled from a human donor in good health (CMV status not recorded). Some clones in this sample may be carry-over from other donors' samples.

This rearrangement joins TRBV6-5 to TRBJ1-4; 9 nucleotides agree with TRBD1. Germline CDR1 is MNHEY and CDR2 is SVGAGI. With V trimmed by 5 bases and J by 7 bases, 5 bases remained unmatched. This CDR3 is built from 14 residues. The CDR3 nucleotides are TGTGCCAGCAGTCACACAGGGGGCGGTGAAAAACTGTTTTTT. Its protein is CASSHTGGGEKLFF.

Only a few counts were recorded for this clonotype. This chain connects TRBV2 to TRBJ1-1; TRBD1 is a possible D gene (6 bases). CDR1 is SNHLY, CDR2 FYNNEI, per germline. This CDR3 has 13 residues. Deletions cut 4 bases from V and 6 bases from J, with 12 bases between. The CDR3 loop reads CASSAQGLSEAFF. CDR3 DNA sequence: TGTGCCAGCAGTGCGCAGGGGCTATCTGAAGCTTTCTTT.

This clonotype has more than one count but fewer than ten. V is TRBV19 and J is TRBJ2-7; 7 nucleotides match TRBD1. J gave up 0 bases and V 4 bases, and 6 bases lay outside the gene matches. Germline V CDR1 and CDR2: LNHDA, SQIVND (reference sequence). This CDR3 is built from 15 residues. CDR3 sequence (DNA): TGTGCCAGTAGTACCTGGGACAGTAGCTCCTACGAGCAGTACTTC. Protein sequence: CASSTWDSSSYEQYF.

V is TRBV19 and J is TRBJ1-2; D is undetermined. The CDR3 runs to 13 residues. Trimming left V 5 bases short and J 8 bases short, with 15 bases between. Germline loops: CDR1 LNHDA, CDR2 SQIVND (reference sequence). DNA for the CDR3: TGTGCCAGTAGTGCTGGACCGTGGGAAGGCTACACCTTC. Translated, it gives CASSAGPWEGYTF.

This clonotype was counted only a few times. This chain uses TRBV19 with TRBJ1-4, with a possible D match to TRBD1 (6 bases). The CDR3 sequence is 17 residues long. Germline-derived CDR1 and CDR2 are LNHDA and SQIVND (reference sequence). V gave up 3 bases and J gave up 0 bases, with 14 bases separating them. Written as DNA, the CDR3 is TGTGCCAGTAGTATCCTTGTCAGGGGAACAACTAATGAAAAACTGTTTTTT. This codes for CASSILVRGTTNEKLFF.

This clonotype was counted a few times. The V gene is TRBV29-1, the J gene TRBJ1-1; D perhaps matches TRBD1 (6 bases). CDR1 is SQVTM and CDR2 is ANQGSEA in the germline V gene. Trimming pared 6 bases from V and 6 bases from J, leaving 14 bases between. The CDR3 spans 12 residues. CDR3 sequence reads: CSVDRGRAEAFF. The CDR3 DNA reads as TGCAGCGTGGATAGGGGGAGGGCTGAAGCTTTCTTT.

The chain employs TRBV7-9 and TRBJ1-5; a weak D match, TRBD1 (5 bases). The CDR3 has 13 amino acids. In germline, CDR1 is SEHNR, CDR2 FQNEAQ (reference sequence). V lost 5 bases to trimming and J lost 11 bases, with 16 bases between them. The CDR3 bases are TGTGCCAGCAGCGGGGCGGGGGGAAGGACCCAGCATTTT. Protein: CASSGAGGRTQHF.

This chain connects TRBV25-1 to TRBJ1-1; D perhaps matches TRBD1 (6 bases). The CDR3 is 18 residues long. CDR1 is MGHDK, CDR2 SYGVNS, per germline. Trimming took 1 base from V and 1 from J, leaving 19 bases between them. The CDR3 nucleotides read TGTGCCAGCAGTGAATCCCTCGGGCAGGGGTTTTCGAACACTGAAGCTTTCTTT. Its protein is CASSESLGQGFSNTEAFF.

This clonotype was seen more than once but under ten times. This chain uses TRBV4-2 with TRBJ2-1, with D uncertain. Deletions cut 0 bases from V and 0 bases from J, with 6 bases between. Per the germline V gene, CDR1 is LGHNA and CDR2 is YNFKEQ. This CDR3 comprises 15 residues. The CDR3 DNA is TGTGCCAGCAGCCAAGAACCGAGCTCCTACAATGAGCAGTTCTTC. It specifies CASSQEPSSYNEQFF.

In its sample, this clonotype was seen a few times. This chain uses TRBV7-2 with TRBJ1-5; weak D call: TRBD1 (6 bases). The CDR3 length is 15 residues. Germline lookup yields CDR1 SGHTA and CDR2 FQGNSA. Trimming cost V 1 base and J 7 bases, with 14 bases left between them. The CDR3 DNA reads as TGTGCCAGCAGCTTAGGCTACAGGGAGGGCCAGCCCCAGCATTTT. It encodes CASSLGYREGQPQHF.

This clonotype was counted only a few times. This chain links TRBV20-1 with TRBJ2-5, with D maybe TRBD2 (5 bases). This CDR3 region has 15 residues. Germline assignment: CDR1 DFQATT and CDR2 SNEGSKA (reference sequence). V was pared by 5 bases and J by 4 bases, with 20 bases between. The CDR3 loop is CSASHIRGMGETQYF. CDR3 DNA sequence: TGCAGTGCTTCGCATATCCGGGGAATGGGAGAGACCCAGTACTTC.

Written as DNA, the CDR3 is TGTGCCAGCAAAGAGGGGTCTTGGCCCCTCGGGGAGCTGTTTTTT. This codes for CASKEGSWPLGELFF. This chain links TRBV6-6 with TRBJ2-2; D may correspond to TRBD1 or TRBD2 (5 bases each). The germline V and J ends were trimmed by 7 bases and 7 bases, with 19 bases remaining between them. This CDR3 region has 15 residues. Germline V lookup: CDR1 MNHNY, CDR2 SVGAGI (reference sequence).

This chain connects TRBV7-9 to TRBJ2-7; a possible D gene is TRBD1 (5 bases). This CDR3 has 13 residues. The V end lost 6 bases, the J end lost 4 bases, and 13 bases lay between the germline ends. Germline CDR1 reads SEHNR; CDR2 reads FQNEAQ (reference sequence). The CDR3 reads CASRSSTEYEQYF. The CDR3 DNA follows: TGTGCCAGCAGATCCTCGACAGAGTACGAGCAGTACTTC.

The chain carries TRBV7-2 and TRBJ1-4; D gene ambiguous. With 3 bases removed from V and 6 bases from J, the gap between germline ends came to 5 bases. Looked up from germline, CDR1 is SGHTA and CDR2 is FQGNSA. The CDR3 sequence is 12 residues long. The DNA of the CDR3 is TGTGCCAGCAGCTTCGATCATGAAAAACTGTTTTTT. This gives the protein CASSFDHEKLFF.

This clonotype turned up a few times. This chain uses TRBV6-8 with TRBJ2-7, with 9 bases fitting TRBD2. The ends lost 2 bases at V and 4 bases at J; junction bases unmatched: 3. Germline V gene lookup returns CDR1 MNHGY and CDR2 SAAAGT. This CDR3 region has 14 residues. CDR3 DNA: TGTGCCAGCAGTTACAGCCTAGCGGGGTACGAGCAGTACTTC. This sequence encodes CASSYSLAGYEQYF.

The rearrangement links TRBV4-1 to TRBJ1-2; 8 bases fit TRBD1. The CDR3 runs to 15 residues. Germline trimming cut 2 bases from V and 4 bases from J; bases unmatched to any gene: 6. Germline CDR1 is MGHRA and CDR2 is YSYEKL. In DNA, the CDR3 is TGCGCCAGCAGCCAATTTACAGGGGGAGGCTATGGCTACACCTTC. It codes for CASSQFTGGGYGYTF.

As DNA, the CDR3 is TGCAGCGTCAGGACAGTTGGGGGAAACACCATATATTTT. Translating gives CSVRTVGGNTIYF. V usage is TRBV29-1 and J usage is TRBJ1-3, with a possible D match to TRBD1 (6 bases). Per germline, CDR1 SQVTM and CDR2 ANQGSEA. The CDR3 totals 13 residues. Trimming left V 6 bases short and J 4 bases short, with 13 bases between.

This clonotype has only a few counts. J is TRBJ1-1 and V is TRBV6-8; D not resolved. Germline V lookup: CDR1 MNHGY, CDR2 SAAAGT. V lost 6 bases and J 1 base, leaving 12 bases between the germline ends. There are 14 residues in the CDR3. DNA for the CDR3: TGTGCCAGCAGCCCTCTACCGGGGAACACTGAAGCTTTCTTT. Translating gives CASSPLPGNTEAFF.

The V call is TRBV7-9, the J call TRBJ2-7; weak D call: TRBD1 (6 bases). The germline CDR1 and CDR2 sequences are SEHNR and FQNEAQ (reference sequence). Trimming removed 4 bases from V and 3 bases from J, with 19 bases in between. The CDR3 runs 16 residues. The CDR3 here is CASSSPPGHRNYEQYF. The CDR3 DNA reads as TGTGCCAGCAGCTCCCCTCCGGGACACCGAAACTACGAGCAGTACTTC.

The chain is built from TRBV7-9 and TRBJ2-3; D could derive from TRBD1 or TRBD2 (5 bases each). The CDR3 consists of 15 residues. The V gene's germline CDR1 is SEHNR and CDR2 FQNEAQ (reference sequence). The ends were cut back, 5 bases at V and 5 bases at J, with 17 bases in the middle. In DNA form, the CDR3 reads TGTGCCAGCAGCCTTTTGAGGGGAGCTGAAGATACGCAGTATTTT. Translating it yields CASSLLRGAEDTQYF.

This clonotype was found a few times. The CDR3 region has the DNA TGTGCCAGCAGCCCCGGAGGCATGGGGGAGACAGATACGCAGTATTTT. Its translation is CASSPGGMGETDTQYF. This chain joins TRBV12-3 or TRBV12-4 and TRBJ2-3; D may match TRBD1 or TRBD2 (5 bases each). This CDR3 is 16 amino acids long. V was trimmed by 6 bases and J by 3 bases, leaving 19 bases between them.

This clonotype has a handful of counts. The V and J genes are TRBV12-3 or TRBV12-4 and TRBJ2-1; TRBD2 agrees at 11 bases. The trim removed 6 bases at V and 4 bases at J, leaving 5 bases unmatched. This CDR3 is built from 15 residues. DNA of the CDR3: TGTGCCAGCAGCCTTAGCGGGGGGGGTTACAATGAGCAGTTCTTC. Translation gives CASSLSGGGYNEQFF.

The CDR3 region is CASSYLASGGSAYEQYF. The DNA for the CDR3 is TGTGCCAGCAGTTACTTGGCTAGCGGGGGGTCCGCCTACGAGCAGTACTTC. The gene calls are TRBV6-5 and TRBJ2-7; 11 nucleotides agree with TRBD2. The V and J ends lost 1 base and 2 bases, in that order; junction bases with no gene match: 7. This CDR3 is 17 amino acids long. Germline CDR1 reads MNHEY; CDR2 reads SVGAGI.

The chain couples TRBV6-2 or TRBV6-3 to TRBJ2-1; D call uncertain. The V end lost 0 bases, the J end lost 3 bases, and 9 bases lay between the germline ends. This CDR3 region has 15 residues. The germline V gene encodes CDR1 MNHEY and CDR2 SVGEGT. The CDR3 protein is CASSYSSQLYNEQFF. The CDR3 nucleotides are TGTGCCAGCAGTTACTCGTCCCAGCTCTACAATGAGCAGTTCTTC.

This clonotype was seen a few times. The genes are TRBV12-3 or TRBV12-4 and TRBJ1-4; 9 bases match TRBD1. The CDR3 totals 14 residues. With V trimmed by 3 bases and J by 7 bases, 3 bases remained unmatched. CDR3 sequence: CASSLGTGREKLFF. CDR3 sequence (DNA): TGTGCCAGCAGTTTGGGGACAGGGCGTGAAAAACTGTTTTTT.

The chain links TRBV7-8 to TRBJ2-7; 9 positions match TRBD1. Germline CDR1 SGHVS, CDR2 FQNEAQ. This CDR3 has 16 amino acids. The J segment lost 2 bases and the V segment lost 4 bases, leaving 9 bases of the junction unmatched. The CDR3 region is CASSSRSGQGAYEQYF. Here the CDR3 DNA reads TGTGCCAGCAGCTCCCGATCGGGACAGGGAGCCTACGAGCAGTACTTC.

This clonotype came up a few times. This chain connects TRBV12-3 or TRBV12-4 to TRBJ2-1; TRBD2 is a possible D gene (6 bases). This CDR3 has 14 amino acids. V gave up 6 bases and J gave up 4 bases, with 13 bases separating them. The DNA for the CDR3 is TGTGCCAGCAGCTTACGGACTATTTACAATGAGCAGTTCTTC. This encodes CASSLRTIYNEQFF.